Sequencing of this T cell receptor beta chain was carried out in a study of radiotherapy plus CTLA-4 blockade in lung cancer. Study in general: Objective responses arose in approximately 17% of patients, and 25% to 35% experienced disease control.

Sequenced by immunoSEQ multiplex PCR; TCRdb stores in-frame clones only, minus some. Among about 45,000 clones listed, 63% were seen once. This clone was recorded a few times. The antigen is undetermined. Whole-study results and caveats: The best predictor of response was reported to be early blood T cell clone dynamics, with interferon-beta.

This TCR was recovered from a human donor with non-small cell lung cancer who had a partial response to radiotherapy plus ipilimumab. The specimen was peripheral blood, collected from a patient treated with radiotherapy plus ipilimumab.

DNA of the CDR3: TGTGCCAGCAGCTTGAGTGCCGCTAGCTCCTACAATGAGCAGTTCTTC. Encoded protein: CASSLSAASSYNEQFF. The chain employs TRBV5-4 and TRBJ2-1; D not certain. The CDR3 loop spans 16 amino acids. The germline V and J ends were trimmed by 1 base and 0 bases, with 11 bases remaining between them. Germline V lookup: CDR1 SGHNT, CDR2 YYREEE (reference sequence).